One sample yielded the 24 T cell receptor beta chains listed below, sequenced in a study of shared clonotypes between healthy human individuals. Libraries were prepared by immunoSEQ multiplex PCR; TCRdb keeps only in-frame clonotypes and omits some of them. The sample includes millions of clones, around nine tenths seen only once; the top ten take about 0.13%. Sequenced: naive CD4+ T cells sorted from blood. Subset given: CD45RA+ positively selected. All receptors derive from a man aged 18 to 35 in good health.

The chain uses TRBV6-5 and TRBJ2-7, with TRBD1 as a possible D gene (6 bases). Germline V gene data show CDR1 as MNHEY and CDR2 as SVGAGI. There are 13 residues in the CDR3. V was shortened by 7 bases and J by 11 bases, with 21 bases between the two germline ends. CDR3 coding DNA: TGTGCCAGCAACCCTACAATCAGGGGAGTCGAGTACTTC. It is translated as CASNPTIRGVEYF.

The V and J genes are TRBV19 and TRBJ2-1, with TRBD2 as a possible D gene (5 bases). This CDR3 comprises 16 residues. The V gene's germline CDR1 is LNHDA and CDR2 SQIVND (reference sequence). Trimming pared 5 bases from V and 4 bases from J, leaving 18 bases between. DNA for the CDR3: TGTGCCAGTAGTGCGGCTAGGGAGATAGGTTACAATGAGCAGTTCTTC. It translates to CASSAAREIGYNEQFF.

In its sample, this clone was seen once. CDR3 sequence: CASSQYDRGSYEQYF. The CDR3 DNA reads as TGTGCCAGCAGTCAGTACGACAGGGGGAGCTACGAGCAGTACTTC. The chain carries TRBV6-1 and TRBJ2-7; 9 bases are shared with TRBD1. The CDR3 totals 15 residues. The germline V gene encodes CDR1 MNHNS and CDR2 SASEGT. Trimming at V came to 5 bases and at J to 3 bases, leaving 8 bases not matched to a gene.

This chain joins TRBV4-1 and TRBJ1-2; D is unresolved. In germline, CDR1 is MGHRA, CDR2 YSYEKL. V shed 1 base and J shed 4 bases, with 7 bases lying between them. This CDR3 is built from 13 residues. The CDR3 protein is CASSQGQFYGYTF. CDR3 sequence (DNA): TGCGCCAGCAGCCAAGGGCAGTTCTATGGCTACACCTTC.

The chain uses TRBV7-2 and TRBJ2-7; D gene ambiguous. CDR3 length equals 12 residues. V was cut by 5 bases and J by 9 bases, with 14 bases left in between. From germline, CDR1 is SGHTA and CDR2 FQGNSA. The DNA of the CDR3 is TGTGCCAGCAGCCCCCAACAGTTAAGGCAGTACTTC. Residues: CASSPQQLRQYF. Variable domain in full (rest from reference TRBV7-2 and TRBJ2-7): GAGVSQSPSNKVTEKGKDVELRCDPISGHTALYWYRQSLGQGLEFLIYFQGNSAPDKSGLPSDRFSAERTGGSVSTLTIQRTQQEDSAVYLCASSPQQLRQYFGPGTRLTVT.

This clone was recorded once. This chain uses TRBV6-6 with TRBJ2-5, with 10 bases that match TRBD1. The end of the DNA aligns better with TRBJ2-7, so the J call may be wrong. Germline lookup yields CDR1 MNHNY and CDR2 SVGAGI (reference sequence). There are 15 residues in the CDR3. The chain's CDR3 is CASSPRDRGSYEQYF. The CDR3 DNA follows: TGTGCCAGCAGCCCTCGGGACAGGGGATCCTACGAGCAGTACTTC.

The CDR3 sequence is CASSTGTGADTQYF. The CDR3 region has the DNA TGTGCCAGTAGTACGGGGACAGGCGCAGATACGCAGTATTTT. V is TRBV19 and J is TRBJ2-3; TRBD1 agrees at 8 bases. This CDR3 region has 14 residues. CDR1 and CDR2 (germline): LNHDA, SQIVND (reference sequence). Trimming removed 4 bases from V and 4 bases from J; junction bases left unmatched: 4.

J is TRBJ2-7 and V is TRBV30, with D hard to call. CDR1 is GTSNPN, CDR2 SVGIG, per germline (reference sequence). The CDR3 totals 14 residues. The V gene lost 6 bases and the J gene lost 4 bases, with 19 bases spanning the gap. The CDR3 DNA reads TGTGCCTGTAACGAAGGCTGGACCCAGTACGAGCAGTACTTC. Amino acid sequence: CACNEGWTQYEQYF.

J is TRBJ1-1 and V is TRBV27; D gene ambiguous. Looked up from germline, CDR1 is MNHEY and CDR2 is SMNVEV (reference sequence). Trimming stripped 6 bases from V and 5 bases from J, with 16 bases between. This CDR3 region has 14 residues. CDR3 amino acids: CASSLHKTETEAFF. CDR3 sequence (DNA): TGTGCCAGCAGCCTACATAAGACGGAGACTGAAGCTTTCTTT.

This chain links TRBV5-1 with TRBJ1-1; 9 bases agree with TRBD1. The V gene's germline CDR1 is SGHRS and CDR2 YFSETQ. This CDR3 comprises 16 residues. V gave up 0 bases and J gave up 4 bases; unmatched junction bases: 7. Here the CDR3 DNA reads TGCGCCAGCAGCTTGGGAGGGACAGGGAGTACCACTGAAGCTTTCTTT. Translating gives CASSLGGTGSTTEAFF.

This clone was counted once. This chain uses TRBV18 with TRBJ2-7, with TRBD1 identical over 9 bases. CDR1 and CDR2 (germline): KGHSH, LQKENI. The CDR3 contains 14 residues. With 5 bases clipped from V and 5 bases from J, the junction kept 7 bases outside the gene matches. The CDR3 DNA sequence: TGTGCCAGCTCAACCTACAGGGGGCACAACGAGCAGTACTTC. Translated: CASSTYRGHNEQYF.

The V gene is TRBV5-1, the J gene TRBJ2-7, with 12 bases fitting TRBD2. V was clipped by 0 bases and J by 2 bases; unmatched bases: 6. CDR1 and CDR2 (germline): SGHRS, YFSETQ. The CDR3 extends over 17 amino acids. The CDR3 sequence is CASSLVPSGGETYEQYF. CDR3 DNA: TGCGCCAGCAGCTTGGTGCCTAGCGGGGGGGAAACCTACGAGCAGTACTTC.

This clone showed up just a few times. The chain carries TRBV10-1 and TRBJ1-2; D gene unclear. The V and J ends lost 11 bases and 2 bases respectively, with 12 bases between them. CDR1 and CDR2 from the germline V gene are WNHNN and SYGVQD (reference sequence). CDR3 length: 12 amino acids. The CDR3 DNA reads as TGCGCCCCCGTTTCGGGAAACTATGGCTACACCTTC. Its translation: CAPVSGNYGYTF.

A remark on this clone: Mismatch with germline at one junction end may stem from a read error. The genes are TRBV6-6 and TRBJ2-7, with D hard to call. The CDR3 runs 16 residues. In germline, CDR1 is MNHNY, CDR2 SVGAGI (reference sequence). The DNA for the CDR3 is TGTGCCAGCAGTAACTCAGGACGGAAAGCTTTCTACGAGCAGTACTTC. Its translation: CASSNSGRKAFYEQYF.

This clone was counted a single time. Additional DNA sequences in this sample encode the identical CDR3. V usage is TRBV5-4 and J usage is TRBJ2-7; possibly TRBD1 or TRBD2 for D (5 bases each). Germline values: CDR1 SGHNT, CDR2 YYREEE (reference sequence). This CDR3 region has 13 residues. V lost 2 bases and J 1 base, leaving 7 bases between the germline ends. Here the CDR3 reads CASSFWGSYEQYF. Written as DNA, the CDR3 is TGTGCCAGCAGCTTCTGGGGGTCCTACGAGCAGTACTTC.

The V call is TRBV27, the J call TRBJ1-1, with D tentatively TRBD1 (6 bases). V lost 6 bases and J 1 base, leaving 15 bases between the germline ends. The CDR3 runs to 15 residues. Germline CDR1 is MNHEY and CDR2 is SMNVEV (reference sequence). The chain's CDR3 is CASRPLGGWNTEAFF. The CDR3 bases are TGTGCCAGCAGACCGCTGGGGGGCTGGAACACTGAAGCTTTCTTT.

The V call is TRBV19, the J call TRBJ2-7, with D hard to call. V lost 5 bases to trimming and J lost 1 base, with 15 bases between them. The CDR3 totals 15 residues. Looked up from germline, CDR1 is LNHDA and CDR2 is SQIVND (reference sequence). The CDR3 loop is CASSPGLTRSYEQYF. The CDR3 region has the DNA TGTGCCAGTAGTCCCGGGCTGACGAGGTCCTACGAGCAGTACTTC.

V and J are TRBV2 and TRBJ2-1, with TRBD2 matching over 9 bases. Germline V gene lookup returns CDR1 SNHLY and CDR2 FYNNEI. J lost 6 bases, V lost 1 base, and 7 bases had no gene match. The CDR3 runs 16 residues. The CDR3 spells CASSEGKSGGLNEQFF. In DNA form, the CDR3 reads TGTGCCAGCAGTGAAGGGAAAAGCGGGGGGCTCAATGAGCAGTTCTTC.

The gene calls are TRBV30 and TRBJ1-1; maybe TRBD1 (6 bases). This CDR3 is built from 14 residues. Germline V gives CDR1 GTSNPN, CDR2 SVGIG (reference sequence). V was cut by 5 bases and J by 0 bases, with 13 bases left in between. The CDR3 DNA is TGTGCCTGGGGAGGACAGCTTCTGAACACTGAAGCTTTCTTT. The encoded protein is CAWGGQLLNTEAFF.

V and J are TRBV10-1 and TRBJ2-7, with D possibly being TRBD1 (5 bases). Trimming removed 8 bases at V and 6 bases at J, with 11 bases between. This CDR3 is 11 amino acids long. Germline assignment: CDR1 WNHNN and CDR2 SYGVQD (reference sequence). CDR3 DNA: TGCGCCAGCCCAGGGCTTAGCGAGCAGTACTTC. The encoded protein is CASPGLSEQYF.

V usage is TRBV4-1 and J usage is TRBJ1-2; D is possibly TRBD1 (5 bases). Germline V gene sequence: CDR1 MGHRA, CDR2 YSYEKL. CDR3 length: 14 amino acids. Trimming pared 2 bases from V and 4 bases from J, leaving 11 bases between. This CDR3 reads CASSQPQGFYGYTF. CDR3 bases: TGCGCCAGCAGCCAACCCCAGGGTTTCTATGGCTACACCTTC.

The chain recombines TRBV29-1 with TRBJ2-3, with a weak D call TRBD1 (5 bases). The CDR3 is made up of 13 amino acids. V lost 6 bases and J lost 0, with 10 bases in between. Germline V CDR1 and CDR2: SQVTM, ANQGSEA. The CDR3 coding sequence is TGCAGCGTCCACAGGTCTAGCACAGATACGCAGTATTTT. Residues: CSVHRSSTDTQYF.

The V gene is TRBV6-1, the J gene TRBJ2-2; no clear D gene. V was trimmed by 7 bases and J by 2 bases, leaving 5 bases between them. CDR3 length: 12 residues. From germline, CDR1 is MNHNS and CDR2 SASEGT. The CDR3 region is CASTINTGELFF. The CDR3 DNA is TGTGCCAGCACCATTAACACCGGGGAGCTGTTTTTT.

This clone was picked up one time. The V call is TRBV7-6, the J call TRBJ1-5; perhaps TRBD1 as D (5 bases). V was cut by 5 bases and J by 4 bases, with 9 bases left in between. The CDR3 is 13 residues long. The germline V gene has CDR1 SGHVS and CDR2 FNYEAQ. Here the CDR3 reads CASSLQENQPQHF. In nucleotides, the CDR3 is TGTGCCAGCAGCCTACAGGAAAATCAGCCCCAGCATTTT.